A single sample is the source of the 26 T cell receptor beta chains below, sequenced in a study of shared clonotypes between healthy human individuals. The assay was immunoSEQ multiplex PCR, and TCRdb's table has in-frame clones only and misses some. The sample lists 100,000 to 130,000 clones; more than 65% were seen once. The sample consisted of memory CD8+ T cells sorted from blood. Regarding subset: CD45RO+ cells pooled with CCR7-negative TemRA cells. The receptors were sampled from a woman aged 25-40 years in good health.

The chain has TRBV2 and TRBJ1-1; the D gene is possibly TRBD1 (6 bases). V lost 7 bases and J 0 bases, leaving 12 bases between the germline ends. This CDR3 region has 14 residues. CDR1 and CDR2 (germline): SNHLY, FYNNEI. This chain's CDR3 is CASNRQAVNTEAFF. In DNA, the CDR3 is TGTGCCAGCAATAGACAGGCCGTGAACACTGAAGCTTTCTTT.

The gene calls are TRBV2 and TRBJ2-2, with TRBD2 matching 10 bases. Trimming cost V 3 bases and J 4 bases; bases outside gene matches: 2. Germline V gene lookup returns CDR1 SNHLY and CDR2 FYNNEI. The CDR3 covers 15 residues. CDR3 sequence reads: CASSEGLARTGELFF. The DNA of the CDR3 is TGTGCCAGCAGTGAGGGACTAGCGCGCACCGGGGAGCTGTTTTTT. Full variable domain (remainder filled in from reference TRBV2 and TRBJ2-2): EPEVTQTPSHQVTQMGQEVILRCVPISNHLYFYWYRQILGQKVEFLVSFYNNEISEKSEIFDDQFSVERPDGSNFTLKIRSTKLEDSAMYFCASSEGLARTGELFFGEGSRLTVL.

This clone was recorded many times. Other DNA sequences in this sample translate to the same CDR3. This chain joins TRBV4-1 and TRBJ1-2, with D perhaps matching TRBD1 (5 bases). V gave up 2 bases and J gave up 6 bases, with 22 bases separating them. In germline, CDR1 is MGHRA, CDR2 YSYEKL. There are 17 residues in the CDR3. CDR3 region: CASSQRPLQDLRDGYTF. DNA of the CDR3: TGCGCCAGCAGCCAAAGACCGTTACAGGACCTGAGGGATGGCTACACCTTC.

This clone was counted once. DNA of the CDR3: TGCGCCAGCAGCCAAGAAAGGGAGGCTCCCTACGAGCAGTACTTC. Translating gives CASSQEREAPYEQYF. The rearrangement uses TRBV4-1 and TRBJ2-7; possible D gene TRBD2, 6 bases. V was trimmed by 0 bases and J by 2 bases, leaving 11 bases between them. CDR1 and CDR2 from the germline V gene are MGHRA and YSYEKL. CDR3 size: 15 residues.

The chain is built from TRBV6-6 and TRBJ2-5; D ambiguous. V was clipped by 0 bases and J by 4 bases, with 15 bases between them. Per germline, CDR1 MNHNY and CDR2 SVGAGI (reference sequence). The CDR3 has 16 residues. The CDR3 DNA reads as TGTGCCAGCAGTTACTCAGTGGATGCAGGAACAGAGACCCAGTACTTC. Residues: CASSYSVDAGTETQYF.

This chain uses TRBV27 with TRBJ2-1; 7 bases line up with TRBD2. Looked up from germline, CDR1 is MNHEY and CDR2 is SMNVEV (reference sequence). Trimming at V came to 5 bases and at J to 3 bases, leaving 10 bases not matched to a gene. CDR3 size: 16 residues. CDR3 residues: CASSTPREASYNEQFF. CDR3 nucleotides: TGTGCCAGCAGTACCCCCCGGGAGGCCAGCTACAATGAGCAGTTCTTC.

The rearrangement joins TRBV2 to TRBJ1-4; D is perhaps TRBD1 (6 bases). The CDR3 length is 14 residues. V was trimmed by 8 bases and J by 5 bases, leaving 15 bases between them. The V gene's germline CDR1 is SNHLY and CDR2 FYNNEI. The CDR3 loop is CASGSRTANEKLFF. The CDR3 bases are TGTGCCAGCGGGTCGAGGACAGCCAATGAAAAACTGTTTTTT.

The chain is built from TRBV6-1 and TRBJ2-2; 7 bases agree with TRBD1. This CDR3 contains 13 residues. In germline, CDR1 is MNHNS, CDR2 SASEGT. Losses at the gene ends were 10 bases for V and 5 bases for J; bases not matched to a gene: 7. In DNA, the CDR3 is TGTGCCACATCAGGGGGTTTAACCGGGGAGCTGTTTTTT. This sequence encodes CATSGGLTGELFF.

This clone was seen only a few times. The chain is built from TRBV5-4 and TRBJ2-7; no clear D gene. From germline, CDR1 is SGHNT and CDR2 YYREEE (reference sequence). The CDR3 covers 13 residues. Trimming pared 4 bases from V and 1 base from J, leaving 9 bases between. This chain's CDR3 is CASSTDDSYEQYF. CDR3 DNA: TGTGCCAGCAGCACAGACGATTCCTACGAGCAGTACTTC.

This clone was observed a handful of times. This chain joins TRBV7-6 and TRBJ2-7; D is possibly TRBD1 (5 bases). This CDR3 comprises 15 residues. Germline V gene data show CDR1 as SGHVS and CDR2 as FNYEAQ. Trimming took off 5 bases at V and 5 bases at J, with 19 bases between the two ends. CDR3 in amino acids: CASSLGAASFNEQYF. DNA of the CDR3: TGTGCCAGCAGCCTAGGGGCGGCTAGTTTTAACGAGCAGTACTTC.

The CDR3 region is CASSLGAGGGIYEQYF. In DNA, the CDR3 is TGTGCCAGCAGCTTAGGAGCGGGAGGAGGAATCTACGAGCAGTACTTC. This chain uses TRBV7-8 with TRBJ2-7; 9 nucleotides agree with TRBD2. Germline values: CDR1 SGHVS, CDR2 FQNEAQ. This CDR3 has 16 residues. V trimming: 1 base; J trimming: 3 bases; junction bases outside the gene matches: 7. Looking up the rest from reference TRBV7-8 and TRBJ2-7 gives the full variable domain: GAGVSQSPRYKVAKRGQDVALRCDPISGHVSLFWYQQALGQGPEFLTYFQNEAQLDKSGLPSDRFFAERPEGSVSTLKIQRTQQEDSAVYLCASSLGAGGGIYEQYFGPGTRLTVT.

This clone was counted a few times. The V gene is TRBV19, the J gene TRBJ2-7, with 7 bases that match TRBD1. J gave up 4 bases and V 3 bases, and 9 bases lay outside the gene matches. CDR1 and CDR2 (germline): LNHDA, SQIVND (reference sequence). The CDR3 is 15 amino acids. In DNA form, the CDR3 reads TGTGCCAGTAGTATCTCCCCGGGACAGACTTACGAGCAGTACTTC. Amino acids: CASSISPGQTYEQYF. Together with reference TRBV19 and TRBJ2-7, the CDR3 gives the full variable domain: DGGITQSPKYLFRKEGQNVTLSCEQNLNHDAMYWYRQDPGQGLRLIYYSQIVNDFQKGDIAEGYSVSREKKESFPLTVTSAQKNPTAFYLCASSISPGQTYEQYFGPGTRLTVT.

This chain joins TRBV6-4 and TRBJ2-3; 8 positions agree with TRBD2. Per germline, CDR1 MRHNA and CDR2 SNTAGT. The CDR3 is 15 residues long. V gave up 4 bases and J gave up 0 bases; unmatched junction bases: 3. CDR3 amino acids: CASSASSGSTDTQYF. In DNA form, the CDR3 reads TGTGCCAGCAGTGCTTCTAGCGGGAGCACAGATACGCAGTATTTT.

The rearrangement uses TRBV27 and TRBJ2-7; the match to TRBD1 covers 10 bases. This CDR3 comprises 15 residues. Germline CDR1 is MNHEY and CDR2 is SMNVEV (reference sequence). The J segment lost 2 bases and the V segment lost 2 bases, leaving 3 bases of the junction unmatched. The CDR3 DNA is TGTGCCAGCAGTTTAAGAGGACAGGGGGCCTACGAGCAGTACTTC. Translating gives CASSLRGQGAYEQYF.

The V call is TRBV6-5, the J call TRBJ2-1; D is ambiguous. V shed 5 bases and J shed 0 bases, with 5 bases lying between them. Germline V gene lookup returns CDR1 MNHEY and CDR2 SVGAGI. This CDR3 is built from 13 residues. CDR3 protein: CASSLDSYNEQFF. The CDR3 DNA follows: TGTGCCAGCAGTCTGGACTCCTACAATGAGCAGTTCTTC.

The table lists this clone with a few counts. The V gene is TRBV25-1, the J gene TRBJ2-5; D is perhaps TRBD1 (6 bases). The CDR3 is made up of 14 amino acids. Trimming removed 2 bases from V and 2 bases from J, with 9 bases in between. Germline-derived CDR1 and CDR2 are MGHDK and SYGVNS. CDR3 in DNA: TGTGCCAGCAGTGAAACAGGGAGACAAGAGACCCAGTACTTC. Translating gives CASSETGRQETQYF.

This chain uses TRBV7-9 with TRBJ1-2; no clear D. The V and J ends lost 1 base and 4 bases respectively, with 22 bases between them. Germline V gives CDR1 SEHNR, CDR2 FQNEAQ (reference sequence). CDR3 size: 18 residues. The CDR3 protein is CASSLVFERATRGYGYTF. In DNA form, the CDR3 reads TGTGCCAGCAGCTTAGTTTTCGAAAGGGCGACCCGGGGCTATGGCTACACCTTC.

The chain has TRBV18 and TRBJ2-3; 11 nucleotides line up with TRBD2. The CDR3 is made up of 16 amino acids. The germline CDR1 and CDR2 sequences are KGHSH and LQKENI. V dropped 1 base and J dropped 0; count of bases not matched to a gene: 0. CDR3 nucleotides: TGTGCCAGCTCACCACGGACTAGCGGGAGCACAGATACGCAGTATTTT. It codes for CASSPRTSGSTDTQYF.

This clone was recorded at least ten times. The rearrangement links TRBV6-5 to TRBJ1-1; no firm D call. CDR1 and CDR2 from the germline V gene are MNHEY and SVGAGI. The V end lost 0 bases, the J end lost 4 bases, and 6 bases lay between the germline ends. The CDR3 spans 13 residues. Here the CDR3 DNA reads TGTGCCAGCAGTTACTCGGGTGGCACTGAAGCTTTCTTT. This translates into CASSYSGGTEAFF.

This clone has just one count. The rearrangement joins TRBV4-1 to TRBJ1-5; no clear D. The CDR3 extends over 15 amino acids. Germline CDR1 is MGHRA and CDR2 is YSYEKL. Trimming left V 1 base short and J 0 bases short, with 7 bases between. This CDR3 reads CASSQVPHSNQPQHF. CDR3 DNA: TGCGCCAGCAGCCAAGTCCCCCATAGCAATCAGCCCCAGCATTTT.

The chain recombines TRBV7-8 with TRBJ2-3, with 8 bases matching TRBD2. V lost 7 bases, J lost 4 bases, and 10 bases stayed unmatched. This CDR3 region has 15 residues. Germline CDR1 is SGHVS and CDR2 is FQNEAQ. For the CDR3, the DNA is TGTGCCAGCATCCCCTCGGGAGGGCCATCAGATACGCAGTATTTT. It is translated as CASIPSGGPSDTQYF.

This clone occurred a few times. The chain is built from TRBV9 and TRBJ2-7; 8 bases map to TRBD1. Germline V lookup: CDR1 SGDLS, CDR2 YYNGEE. The length of the CDR3 is 14 residues. The junction had 5 bases not matched to a gene; V was cut back by 3 bases and J by 3 bases. CDR3 in amino acids: CASSGGTGGYEQYF. CDR3 DNA sequence: TGTGCCAGCAGCGGAGGGACAGGCGGCTACGAGCAGTACTTC. Full variable domain (remainder filled in from reference TRBV9 and TRBJ2-7): DSGVTQTPKHLITATGQRVTLRCSPRSGDLSVYWYQQSLDQGLQFLIQYYNGEERAKGNILERFSAQQFPDLHSELNLSSLELGDSALYFCASSGGTGGYEQYFGPGTRLTVT.

This chain connects TRBV29-1 to TRBJ2-7; TRBD1 agrees at 7 bases. Germline V gene sequence: CDR1 SQVTM, CDR2 ANQGSEA. V shed 4 bases and J 0 bases; nucleotides not matched to a gene: 18. This CDR3 has 18 amino acids. CDR3 amino acids: CSVGMLPDRDRFSYEQYF. The CDR3 DNA sequence: TGCAGCGTTGGCATGTTGCCCGATCGGGACAGATTCTCCTACGAGCAGTACTTC.

This clone came up a few times. The V gene is TRBV29-1, the J gene TRBJ2-7, with TRBD2 matching 7 bases. Germline lookup yields CDR1 SQVTM and CDR2 ANQGSEA. The CDR3 has 13 residues. J gave up 4 bases and V 2 bases, and 5 bases lay outside the gene matches. The chain's CDR3 is CSVETGGGYEQYF. The CDR3, as DNA: TGCAGCGTTGAAACCGGGGGAGGGTACGAGCAGTACTTC.

The J gene is TRBJ2-7, the V gene TRBV19; D may be TRBD1 (6 bases). Germline V gene data show CDR1 as LNHDA and CDR2 as SQIVND (reference sequence). The CDR3 is 16 residues long. V dropped 3 bases and J dropped 6 bases, with 21 bases sitting between them. In DNA form, the CDR3 reads TGTGCCAGTAGTATTGCGCTCGGGCAGGGGAGCGCCGAGCAGTACTTC. Its translation is CASSIALGQGSAEQYF.

This rearrangement joins TRBV6-5 to TRBJ2-7; 7 bases agree with TRBD1. The CDR3 totals 13 residues. The ends lost 9 bases at V and 6 bases at J; junction bases unmatched: 11. The germline V gene encodes CDR1 MNHEY and CDR2 SVGAGI. CDR3 amino acids: CASKGASGAEQYF. The CDR3 bases are TGTGCCAGTAAGGGGGCCTCGGGTGCCGAGCAGTACTTC.